Listed below are T cell receptor beta chains from one sample, sequenced in a study of blood T cells in healthy people across ages. MiXCR was run by TCRdb on the 5' RACE reads, yielding one entry per CDR3 protein. The sample carries some 1.5 million distinct CDR3 sequences, roughly 43% recorded once. Specimen: blood. The receptors here all came from a woman aged 18-29 years in good health. The CDR3 runs from the conserved cysteine through the conserved F or W. A D gene is named only where the DNA matches it firmly.

d_call v_call cdr3_aa
NA TRBV7-2 CASSPGTANEKLFF
TRBD2 TRBV18 CASSGSGGLVPYF
NA TRBV4-1 CASSQLLPAGGNGYTF
TRBD2 TRBV12-3/TRBV12-4 CASSPLVSGSTDTQYF
NA TRBV2 CASSEQGSNQPQHF
TRBD2 TRBV11-1 CASSFRTGGQQYF
TRBD1 TRBV6-6 CASKDRDIRPQHF
NA TRBV5-1 CASSAGPRLGDNSPLHF
NA TRBV7-9 CASSLQQMNTEAFF
NA TRBV15 CATEGLEDTQYF
TRBD2 TRBV5-1 CASTRGTSGTYNEQFF
NA TRBV18 CASSKGDEQYF
TRBD2 TRBV20-1 CSDGLAEGNEQFF
TRBD2 TRBV7-2 CASSESGRTFNEQFF
NA TRBV28 CASSLAGRVSTEAFF
NA TRBV6-2/TRBV6-3 CASSYPRSSGGNTEAFF
NA TRBV29-1 CSVEPGEDYGYTF
TRBD1 TRBV6-2/TRBV6-3 CASSHRDSEAFF
NA TRBV12-3/TRBV12-4 CASSRTGADTEAFF
NA TRBV9 CASSVGRSNEKLFF
NA TRBV20-1 CSARVPRVASSTDTQYF
NA TRBV9 CVSSSPHRGGAKNIQYF
TRBD1 TRBV25-1 CASSENVAGGPYGYTF
NA TRBV9 CASSVSSGGRGYTF
NA TRBV6-6 CASRTDAGGTEAFF
NA TRBV10-3 CAITSSSGNTIYF
TRBD1 TRBV2 CASSGTGGDGNEQFF
TRBD1 TRBV2 CASSGDRVSTDTQYF
NA TRBV5-5 CASSPQNPPPLHF
NA TRBV7-6 CASSLSASPVISYNEQYF
NA TRBV12-3/TRBV12-4 CASTPPNTDTQYF
NA TRBV29-1 CSALTDIPNEQYF
NA TRBV20-1 CSAVTDRNYGHTF
TRBD2 TRBV28 CASSFSGREERYEQYF
NA TRBV4-1 CASSQPLRGHGNEQFF
NA TRBV4-2 CASSQDATGYSNQPQHF